This entry describes one TCR beta chain. Naivety among CD8 cells was defined by CD45RO negativity and positive CCR7 selection, thereby excluding terminally differentiated effector memory CD45RA+ cells. The assay was immunoSEQ multiplex PCR, and TCRdb's table has in-frame clones only and misses some. This sample yields approximately 2,200,000 clones, of which 93% are seen a single time; 1.5% to 2% belongs to the top ten. CDR1 and CDR2 (germline): MNHEY, SVGAGI. The CDR3 runs to 13 residues. Trimming pared 7 bases from V and 7 bases from J, leaving 13 bases between. The data were taken from a study of shared clonotypes between healthy human individuals.

The sample taken for sequencing was naive CD8+ T cells from PBMCs. The chain links TRBV6-5 to TRBJ2-2; tentative D call: TRBD2 (7 bases). The TCR originated in a man aged 18 to 29 in good health. Some clones in this sample may be carry-over from other donors' samples. CDR3 sequence reads: CASTGGAVGELFF. CDR3 nucleotide sequence: TGTGCCAGCACGGGGGGCGCGGTCGGGGAGCTGTTTTTT.